This T cell receptor beta chain was observed in a study of blood T cells in healthy people across ages. Primed by a sample-barcoded 5' primer and a J-beta primer mix, a second PCR proceeded for 7 to 11 cycles. There were at least 3 million CDR3-containing paired-end reads obtained from each sample. Via MiXCR, TCRdb re-called the 5' RACE reads, giving one row per CDR3 protein. The sample shows about 1.4 million distinct CDR3 sequences, almost 60% of them seen only once. The CDR3 extends over 15 amino acids. CDR1 ENHRY and CDR2 SYGVKD come from the germline V gene. V lost 0 bases and J lost 0; bases outside the gene matches: 1. Isolation of PBMCs gave at least 7 million cells per sample. A few counts support this clonotype. Its specificity is unknown. Findings and caveats of the study: One million T cells yielded diversity estimates that were considered underestimates.

V and J are TRBV10-3 and TRBJ2-7, with 8 nucleotides matching TRBD1. The receptor was isolated from a man aged 18-30 years in good health. Material for sequencing was blood. CDR3 residues: CAISESGQVSYEQYF. In DNA, the CDR3 is TGTGCCATCAGTGAGTCGGGACAGGTCTCCTACGAGCAGTACTTC.